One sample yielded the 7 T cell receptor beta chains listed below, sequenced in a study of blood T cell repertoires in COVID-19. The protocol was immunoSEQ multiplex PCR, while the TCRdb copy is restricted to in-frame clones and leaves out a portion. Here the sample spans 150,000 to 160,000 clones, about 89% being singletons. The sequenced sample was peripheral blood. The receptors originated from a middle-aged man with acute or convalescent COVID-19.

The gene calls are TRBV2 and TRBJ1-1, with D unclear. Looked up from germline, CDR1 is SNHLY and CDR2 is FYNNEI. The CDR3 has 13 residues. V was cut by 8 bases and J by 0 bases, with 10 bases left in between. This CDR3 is CASSPHMNTEAFF. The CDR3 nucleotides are TGTGCCAGCTCACCCCACATGAACACTGAAGCTTTCTTT.

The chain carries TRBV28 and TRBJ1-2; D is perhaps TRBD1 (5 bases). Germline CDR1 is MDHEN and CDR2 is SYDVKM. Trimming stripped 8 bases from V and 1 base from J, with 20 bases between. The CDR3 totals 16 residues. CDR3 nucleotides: TGTGCCAGCTGGGGCCGACAGCCACACCTTAACTATGGCTACACCTTC. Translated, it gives CASWGRQPHLNYGYTF.

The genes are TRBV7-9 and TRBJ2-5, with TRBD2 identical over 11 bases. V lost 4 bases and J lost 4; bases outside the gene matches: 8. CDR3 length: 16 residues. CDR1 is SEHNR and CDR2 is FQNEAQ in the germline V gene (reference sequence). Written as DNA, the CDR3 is TGTGCCAGCAGCTCTCTCCTAGCGGGAGGTCGAGAGACCCAGTACTTC. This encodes CASSSLLAGGRETQYF. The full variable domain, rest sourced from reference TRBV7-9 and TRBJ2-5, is DTGVSQNPRHKITKRGQNVTFRCDPISEHNRLYWYRQTLGQGPEFLTYFQNEAQLEKSRLLSDRFSAERPKGSFSTLEIQRTEQGDSAMYLCASSSLLAGGRETQYFGPGTRLLVL.

CDR3 residues: CASSLRSNYGYTF. The CDR3 coding sequence is TGTGCCAGCAGTTTAAGGAGTAACTATGGCTACACCTTC. The chain has TRBV27 and TRBJ1-2; D remains unclear. V lost 2 bases and J lost 1, with 5 bases in between. CDR3 length: 13 amino acids. Germline V CDR1 and CDR2: MNHEY, SMNVEV (reference sequence).

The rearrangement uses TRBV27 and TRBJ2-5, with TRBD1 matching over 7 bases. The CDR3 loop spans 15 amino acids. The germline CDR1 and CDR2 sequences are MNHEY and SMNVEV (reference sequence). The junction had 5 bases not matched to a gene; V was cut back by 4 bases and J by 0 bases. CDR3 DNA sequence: TGTGCCAGCAGTTCCCCGGGACAGCACCAAGAGACCCAGTACTTC. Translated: CASSSPGQHQETQYF.

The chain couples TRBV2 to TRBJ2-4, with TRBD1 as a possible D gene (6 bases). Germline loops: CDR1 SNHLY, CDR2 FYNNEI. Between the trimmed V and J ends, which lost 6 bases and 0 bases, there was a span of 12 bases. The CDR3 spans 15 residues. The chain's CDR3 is CASSRTVLAKNIQYF. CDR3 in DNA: TGTGCCAGCAGCAGGACAGTCCTAGCCAAAAACATTCAGTACTTC.

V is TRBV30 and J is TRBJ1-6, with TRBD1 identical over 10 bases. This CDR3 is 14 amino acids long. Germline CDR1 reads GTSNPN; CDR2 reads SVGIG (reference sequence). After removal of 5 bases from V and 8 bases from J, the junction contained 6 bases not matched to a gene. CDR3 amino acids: CAWDRGPGYSPLHF. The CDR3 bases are TGTGCCTGGGACAGGGGGCCCGGTTATTCACCCCTCCACTTT.